These T cell receptor beta chains were read from a single sample in a study of vaccination and CD4 T cells after COVID-19. Using its own MiXCR run on the PCR reads, TCRdb lists one record per CDR3 protein. This table holds some 15,000 distinct CDR3 sequences, roughly three fifths found once. These TCRs are of unknown antigen specificity. Material for sequencing was CD4+ T cells from blood, cultured in vitro. Source of these receptors: a human donor who had recovered from COVID-19. Each CDR3 is given with its conserved first and last residue. Fields, in order: clone size, V gene, J gene, D gene, CDR3 protein, CDR3 DNA. The D gene is left open where the match is weak. For some rows the clone size is stated as once, few or many, or as a class when expanded; others skip it.

.,TRBV9,TRBJ1-2,.,CASSPGPIHSAGYTF,TGTGCCAGCAGCCCAGGGCCGATCCACTCGGCTGGCTACACCTTC
.,TRBV5-1,TRBJ2-1,.,CASRGSLSTHEQFF,TGCGCCAGCAGAGGAAGCCTTAGTACTCATGAGCAGTTCTTC
.,TRBV12-3/TRBV12-4,TRBJ2-7,.,CASRRGEAYEQYF,TGTGCCAGCAGAAGGGGCGAGGCCTACGAGCAGTACTTC
once,TRBV15,TRBJ1-5,.,CATSRALTGNLNQPQHF,TGTGCCACCAGCAGAGCCCTCACAGGGAACCTTAATCAGCCCCAGCATTTT
.,TRBV28,TRBJ1-2,TRBD1,CASRQWKGAYGYTF,TGTGCCAGCAGGCAGTGGAAGGGGGCATATGGCTACACCTTC
.,TRBV24-1,TRBJ1-5,.,CATPTSNCDQPQHF,TGTGCCACCCCAACATCAAATTGTGATCAGCCCCAGCATTTT
.,TRBV28,TRBJ2-7,TRBD1,CASSGPDRDYEQYF,TGTGCCAGCAGTGGTCCGGACAGGGACTACGAGCAGTACTTC
.,TRBV24-1,TRBJ2-1,TRBD2,CATSDLQAGAGAYNEQFF,TGTGCCACCAGTGATTTGCAAGCGGGGGCTGGCGCCTACAATGAGCAGTTCTTC
few,TRBV20-1,TRBJ1-5,.,CSARERGSGNQPQHF,TGCAGTGCTAGAGAGCGGGGGTCCGGGAATCAGCCCCAGCATTTT
once,TRBV28,TRBJ2-2,.,CASRTGSRATGELFF,TGTGCCAGCAGAACAGGGTCCCGAGCCACCGGGGAGCTGTTTTTT
.,TRBV27,TRBJ2-5,.,CASSFKFQGYQETQYF,TGTGCCAGCAGTTTCAAGTTTCAGGGGTACCAAGAGACCCAGTACTTC
.,TRBV12-3/TRBV12-4,TRBJ2-3,TRBD2,CASSKSREGPSSTDTQYF,TGTGCCAGCAGTAAATCGAGGGAGGGCCCGAGTAGCACAGATACGCAGTATTTT
.,TRBV14,TRBJ2-5,.,CASSRAIARETQYF,TGTGCCAGCAGCCGGGCAATTGCACGGGAGACCCAGTACTTC
.,TRBV6-1,TRBJ2-7,.,CASSAGYFYEQYF,TGTGCCAGCAGTGCTGGCTATTTCTACGAGCAGTACTTC
few,TRBV20-1,TRBJ1-1,.,CSARDRGGFEAFF,TGCAGTGCTAGAGATCGAGGAGGGTTCGAAGCTTTCTTT
few,TRBV19,TRBJ2-4,.,CASSISAGDQYF,TGTGCCAGTAGTATCTCAGCGGGCGATCAGTACTTC
.,TRBV4-1,TRBJ1-1,TRBD1,CASSQGNQGENTEAFF,TGCGCCAGCAGCCAAGGGAACCAGGGGGAGAACACTGAAGCTTTCTTT
.,TRBV7-8,TRBJ1-2,.,CASSPGREEGYGYTF,TGTGCCAGCAGCCCCGGCCGCGAGGAGGGCTATGGCTACACCTTC
.,TRBV15,TRBJ2-2,.,CATSRLRTVSTGELFF,TGTGCCACCAGCCGCCTAAGGACAGTCTCCACCGGGGAGCTGTTTTTT
few,TRBV27,TRBJ2-5,.,CASSFDRSVETQYF,TGTGCCAGCAGTTTCGACAGGAGCGTCGAGACCCAGTACTTC
.,TRBV28,TRBJ2-7,.,CASSLGAYQYF,TGTGCCAGCAGTTTAGGAGCTTACCAGTACTTC
few,TRBV2,TRBJ1-5,.,CASRSLVLDQPQHF,TGTGCCAGCAGGTCCCTGGTCCTCGATCAGCCCCAGCATTTT
.,TRBV7-7,TRBJ2-5,TRBD2,CASSFIAGGGETQYF,TGTGCTAGCAGCTTCATAGCGGGAGGCGGAGAGACCCAGTACTTC
.,TRBV6-1,TRBJ2-7,.,CAARRLRSSYGQYF,TGTGCCGCCCGACGGCTGCGGTCCTCCTACGGGCAGTACTTC
.,TRBV28,TRBJ2-5,.,CASGLRGGEETQYF,TGTGCCAGCGGACTGAGGGGGGGGGAAGAGACCCAGTACTTC
few,TRBV7-7,TRBJ2-5,TRBD1,CASSSDRASGETQYF,TGTGCTAGCAGCTCGGACAGGGCTTCTGGAGAGACCCAGTACTTC